This record covers a single T cell receptor (beta chain). Its specificity is not known. The data were produced by immunoSEQ multiplex PCR, yet TCRdb's version contains in-frame clones alone and is incomplete. The table lists over a million clones, roughly 80% of them singletons, with roughly 1.4% in the top ten. Germline V lookup: CDR1 MDHEN, CDR2 SYDVKM. This CDR3 region has 14 residues. V dropped 2 bases and J dropped 5 bases, with 12 bases sitting between them. This entry is derived from a study of shared clonotypes between healthy human individuals. Study overall: The people who gave samples were a couple of women and a few men aged 18 to 49. For every donor, three CD4 naive, three CD4 memory, two CD8 naive and one CD8 memory plates were used.

Study outcomes and limitations: The study found lower generation probabilities in non-shared clonotypes than in those shared by all four donors.

The source is a young man in good health. The sequenced sample was memory CD4+ T cells sorted from blood. The subset: CD45RA-negative fraction. The rearrangement uses TRBV28 and TRBJ2-5, with D possibly matching TRBD1 (5 bases). As DNA, the CDR3 is TGTGCCAGCAGTTTACCAGGGATGTATGAGACCCAGTACTTC. Its translation is CASSLPGMYETQYF. Full variable domain (outside the CDR3, taken from reference TRBV28 and TRBJ2-5): DVKVTQSSRYLVKRTGEKVFLECVQDMDHENMFWYRQDPGLGLRLIYFSYDVKMKEKGDIPEGYSVSREKKERFSLILESASTNQTSMYLCASSLPGMYETQYFGPGTRLLVL.